This T cell receptor beta chain was profiled in a study of post-analysis software for immune sequencing data (dated by TCRdb to the mid-2010s). Regarding the study in general: Relapsing-remitting, secondary progressive and progressive-relapsing multiple sclerosis were recorded as disease courses, and subtype annotation was lacking for some patients. A subset of samples was prepared in parallel using single-end sample barcoding, then pooled and co-amplified after Illumina adapter ligation. The patient repertoires were set against approximately 10 previously published healthy control repertoires from donors whose ages ranged from roughly 6 to 27 years. Here is what the overall study found, with its caveats: Compared with controls, multiple sclerosis patients had significantly lower normalized Chao1 diversity, a finding suggesting substantial peripheral T-cell clonal expansion. Direct clustering with F measure showed strong co-clustering of samples prepared in the same batch, prompting a batch-effect correction. Significantly higher frequencies in patients than in controls were found for five or six TRBV segments, including TRBV5-6, TRBV5-1 and TRBV20-1. The multiple sclerosis patient group was slightly younger than the control group.

As for this clonotype: The target of this receptor is not known. The input lacks base qualities; no much larger clone sits a single base away.

To demonstrate the VDJtools post-analysis software, TCR beta repertoires were profiled from the peripheral blood of about 14 young patients with multiple sclerosis. The multiple sclerosis patients were children and adolescents ranging in age from 6 to 15 years. The germline V end is reduced by 8 bases and the J end by 6 bases; junction bases left unmatched: 8. There are 13 amino acids in the CDR3, from cysteine to phenylalanine inclusive. Of the read, only the CDR3 DNA is kept; its 39 bases are in frame from base 1. The germline V gene (reference sequence) provides CDR1 SEHNR and CDR2 FQNEAQ. Receptors were amplified or captured by PCR. The reads were generated on an Illumina HiSeq 2500. Unique molecular identifiers were incorporated into TCR beta cDNA libraries to reduce PCR and sequencing biases. Every 1 to 10 million input T cells yielded approximately 500,000 cDNA molecules, meaning each molecule approximated one T cell. The patient libraries were prepared and sequenced with the same protocol used for the earlier healthy control dataset. Samples belonging to the same batch were prepared together, multiplexed and sequenced on a shared HiSeq lane. The published analysis was carried out like this. Raw barcoded reads were processed with MIGEC, discarding single-read molecular identifier groups before consensus assembly and CDR3 extraction. VDJtools was used for post-analysis of the clonotype tables, with diversity normalized by down-sampling every dataset to the smallest sample size. Repertoire overlap clustering matched CDR3 amino acid but not nucleotide sequences to correct batch-related cross-sample contamination. TCRdb handled the public reads itself, with Q25 trimming in fastp and clone calling in MiXCR, and kept productive beta chains. Duplicate CDR3 protein sequences are folded into a single record with the most common DNA and genes. V and J calls and clone size were set by TCRdb, not the authors. This sample has about 380,000 distinct CDR3 sequences in its table, and around 37% of those were observed once. Of the sample, about an eighth is held by the ten largest clones.

Recombination linked TRBV7-9 to TRBJ1-1, with 8 bases aligning to TRBD1. Input material: blood. This TCR came from a girl aged 10-17 years with multiple sclerosis. This receptor carries the CDR3 CASAGQGAPEAFF. Read as DNA, the sequence is TGTGCCAGCGCTGGGCAGGGGGCCCCTGAAGCTTTCTTT. The full variable domain, completed from the reference TRBV7-9 and TRBJ1-1 proteins outside the CDR3, reads DTGVSQNPRHKITKRGQNVTFRCDPISEHNRLYWYRQTLGQGPEFLTYFQNEAQLEKSRLLSDRFSAERPKGSFSTLEIQRTEQGDSAMYLCASAGQGAPEAFFGQGTRLTVV.